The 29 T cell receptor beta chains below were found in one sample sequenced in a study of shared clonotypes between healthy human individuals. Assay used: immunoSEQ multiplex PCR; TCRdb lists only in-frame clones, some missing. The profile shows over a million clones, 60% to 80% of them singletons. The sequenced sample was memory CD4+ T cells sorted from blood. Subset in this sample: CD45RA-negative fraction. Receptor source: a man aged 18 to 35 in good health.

The CDR3 DNA sequence: TGTGCCAGCAGGGCGGGACAGGCGAGCTCCTACGAGCAGTACTTC. Translation: CASRAGQASSYEQYF. The genes are TRBV6-1 and TRBJ2-7, with 8 bases identical to TRBD1. Per the germline V gene, CDR1 is MNHNS and CDR2 is SASEGT. The junction had 7 bases not matched to a gene; V was cut back by 6 bases and J by 0 bases. The CDR3 runs 15 residues.

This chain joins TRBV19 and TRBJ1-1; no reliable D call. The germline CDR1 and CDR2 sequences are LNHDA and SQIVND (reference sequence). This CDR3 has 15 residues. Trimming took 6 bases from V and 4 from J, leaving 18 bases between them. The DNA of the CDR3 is TGTGCCAGTAGCTCGAAGGGCAGGATCGGCACTGAAGCTTTCTTT. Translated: CASSSKGRIGTEAFF.

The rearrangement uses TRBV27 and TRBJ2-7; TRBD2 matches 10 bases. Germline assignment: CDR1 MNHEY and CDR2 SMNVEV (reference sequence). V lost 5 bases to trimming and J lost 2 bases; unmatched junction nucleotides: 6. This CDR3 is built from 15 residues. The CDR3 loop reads CASSTERGGPYEQYF. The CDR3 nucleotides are TGTGCCAGCAGTACCGAGCGGGGGGGCCCCTACGAGCAGTACTTC.

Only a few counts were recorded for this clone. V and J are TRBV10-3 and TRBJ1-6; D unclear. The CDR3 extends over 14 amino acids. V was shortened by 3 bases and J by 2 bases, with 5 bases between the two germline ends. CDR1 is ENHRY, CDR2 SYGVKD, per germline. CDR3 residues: CAISDGTYNSPLHF. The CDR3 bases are TGTGCCATCAGTGACGGAACCTATAATTCACCCCTCCACTTT.

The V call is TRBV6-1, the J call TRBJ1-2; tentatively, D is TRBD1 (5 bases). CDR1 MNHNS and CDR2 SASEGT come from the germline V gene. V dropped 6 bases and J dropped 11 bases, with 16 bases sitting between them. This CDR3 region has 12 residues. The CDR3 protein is CASSGTVEGYTF. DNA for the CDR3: TGTGCCAGCAGCGGGACGGTCGAGGGGTACACCTTC.

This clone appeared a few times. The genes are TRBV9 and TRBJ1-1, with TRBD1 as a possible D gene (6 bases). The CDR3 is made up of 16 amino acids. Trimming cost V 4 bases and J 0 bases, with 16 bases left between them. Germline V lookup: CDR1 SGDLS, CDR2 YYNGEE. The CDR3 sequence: CASSPRGQAVNTEAFF. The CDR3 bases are TGTGCCAGCAGCCCCCGGGGGCAGGCGGTGAACACTGAAGCTTTCTTT.

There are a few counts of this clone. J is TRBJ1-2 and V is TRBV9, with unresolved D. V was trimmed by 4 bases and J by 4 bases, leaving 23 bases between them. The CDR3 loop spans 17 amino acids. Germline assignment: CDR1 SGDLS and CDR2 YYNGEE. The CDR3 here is CASSQTSGAKEAYGYTF. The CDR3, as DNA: TGTGCCAGCAGCCAAACTTCAGGTGCCAAAGAGGCCTATGGCTACACCTTC.

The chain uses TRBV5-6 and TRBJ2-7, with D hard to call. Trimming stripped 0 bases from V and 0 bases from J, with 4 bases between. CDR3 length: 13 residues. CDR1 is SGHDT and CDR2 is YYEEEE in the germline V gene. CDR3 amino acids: CASSLATSYEQYF. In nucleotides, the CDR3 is TGTGCCAGCAGCTTGGCCACCTCCTACGAGCAGTACTTC. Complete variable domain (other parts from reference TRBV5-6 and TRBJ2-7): DAGVTQSPTHLIKTRGQQVTLRCSPKSGHDTVSWYQQALGQGPQFIFQYYEEEERQRGNFPDRFSGHQFPNYSSELNVNALLLGDSALYLCASSLATSYEQYFGPGTRLTVT.

The CDR3 DNA follows: TGTGCCATCAGGTCCAGTTCCGAGCAGTACTTC. Translated: CAIRSSSEQYF. The chain links TRBV10-3 to TRBJ2-7; D is unclear. V lost 6 bases to trimming and J lost 6 bases, with 9 bases between them. Germline CDR1 is ENHRY and CDR2 is SYGVKD. This CDR3 is 11 amino acids long.

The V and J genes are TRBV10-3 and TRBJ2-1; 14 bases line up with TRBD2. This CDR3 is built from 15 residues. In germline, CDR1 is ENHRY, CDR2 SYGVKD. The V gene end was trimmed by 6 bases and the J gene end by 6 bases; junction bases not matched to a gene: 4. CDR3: CAIREGTSGSNEQFF. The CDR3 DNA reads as TGTGCCATCAGGGAGGGGACTAGCGGGAGCAATGAGCAGTTCTTC.

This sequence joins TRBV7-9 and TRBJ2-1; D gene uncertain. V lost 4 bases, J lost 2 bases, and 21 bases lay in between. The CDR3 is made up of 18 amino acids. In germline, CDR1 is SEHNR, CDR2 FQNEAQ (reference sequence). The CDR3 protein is CASSSLTSSGSTYNEQFF. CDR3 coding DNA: TGTGCCAGCAGCTCGCTGACGAGCTCAGGCAGCACCTACAATGAGCAGTTCTTC.

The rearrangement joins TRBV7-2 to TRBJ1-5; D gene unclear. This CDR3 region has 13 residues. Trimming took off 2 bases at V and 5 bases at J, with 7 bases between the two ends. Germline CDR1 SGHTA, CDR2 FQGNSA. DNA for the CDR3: TGTGCCAGCAGCTTATTCCGGGATCAGCCCCAGCATTTT. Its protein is CASSLFRDQPQHF.

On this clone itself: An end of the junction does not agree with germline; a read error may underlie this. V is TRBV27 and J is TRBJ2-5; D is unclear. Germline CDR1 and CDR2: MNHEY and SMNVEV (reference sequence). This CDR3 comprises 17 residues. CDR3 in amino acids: CASSLNEMSPTQEPQYF. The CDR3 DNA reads TGTGCCAGCAGTTTAAACGAGATGTCCCCGACCCAAGAGCCCCAGTACTTC.

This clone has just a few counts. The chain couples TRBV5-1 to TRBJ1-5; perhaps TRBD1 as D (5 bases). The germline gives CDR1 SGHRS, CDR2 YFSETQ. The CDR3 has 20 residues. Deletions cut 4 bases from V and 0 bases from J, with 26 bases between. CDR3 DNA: TGCGCCAGCAGCCGGACTTTACACAGGAGGCGTATCCATAGCAATCAGCCCCAGCATTTT. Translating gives CASSRTLHRRRIHSNQPQHF.

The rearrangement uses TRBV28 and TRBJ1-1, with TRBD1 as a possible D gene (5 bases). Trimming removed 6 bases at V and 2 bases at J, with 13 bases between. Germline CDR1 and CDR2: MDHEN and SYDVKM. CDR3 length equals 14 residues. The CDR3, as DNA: TGTGCCAGCAGCCCAGGGCCGAGAAACACTGAAGCTTTCTTT. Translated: CASSPGPRNTEAFF.

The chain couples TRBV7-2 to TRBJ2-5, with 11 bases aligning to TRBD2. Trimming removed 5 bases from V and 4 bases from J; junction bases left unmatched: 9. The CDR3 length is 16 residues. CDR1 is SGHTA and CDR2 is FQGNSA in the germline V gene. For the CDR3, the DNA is TGTGCCAGCAGCACCCGCTTAGCGGGAGGGGGAGAGACCCAGTACTTC. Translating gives CASSTRLAGGGETQYF.

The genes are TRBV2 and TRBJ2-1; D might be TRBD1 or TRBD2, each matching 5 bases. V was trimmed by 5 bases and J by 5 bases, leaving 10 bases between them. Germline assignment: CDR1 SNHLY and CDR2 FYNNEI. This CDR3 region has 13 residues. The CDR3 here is CASSTGRHNEQFF. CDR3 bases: TGTGCCAGCAGTACGGGACGCCACAATGAGCAGTTCTTC.

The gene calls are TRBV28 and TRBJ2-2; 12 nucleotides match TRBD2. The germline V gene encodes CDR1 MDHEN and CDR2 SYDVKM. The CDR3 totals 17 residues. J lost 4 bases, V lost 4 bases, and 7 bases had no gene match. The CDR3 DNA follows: TGTGCCAGCAGTTCTCTACTAGCGGGGGGCGGCACCGGGGAGCTGTTTTTT. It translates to CASSSLLAGGGTGELFF.

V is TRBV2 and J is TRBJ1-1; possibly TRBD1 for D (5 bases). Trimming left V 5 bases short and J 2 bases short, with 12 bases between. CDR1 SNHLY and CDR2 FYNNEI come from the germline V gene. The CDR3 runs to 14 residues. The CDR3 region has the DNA TGTGCCAGCAGTTTCGGGGGGGGTAACACTGAAGCTTTCTTT. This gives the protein CASSFGGGNTEAFF.

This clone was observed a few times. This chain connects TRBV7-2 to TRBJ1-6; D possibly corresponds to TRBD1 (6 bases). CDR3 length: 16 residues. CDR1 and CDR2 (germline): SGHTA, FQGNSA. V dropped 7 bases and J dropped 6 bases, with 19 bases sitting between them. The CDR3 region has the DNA TGTGCCAGCATCTCCCACCTAGGACAGTTTAATTCACCCCTCCACTTT. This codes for CASISHLGQFNSPLHF.

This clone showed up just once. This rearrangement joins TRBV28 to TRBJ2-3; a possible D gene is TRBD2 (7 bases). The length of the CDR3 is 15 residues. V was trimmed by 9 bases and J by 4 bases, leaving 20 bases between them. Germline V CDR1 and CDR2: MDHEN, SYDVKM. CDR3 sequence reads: CASSPPGGLADTQYF. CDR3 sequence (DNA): TGTGCCAGTAGTCCACCCGGGGGGCTGGCAGATACGCAGTATTTT.

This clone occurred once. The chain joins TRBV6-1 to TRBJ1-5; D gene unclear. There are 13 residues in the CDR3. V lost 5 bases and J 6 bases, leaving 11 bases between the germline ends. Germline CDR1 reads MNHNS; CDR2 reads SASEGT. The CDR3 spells CASSWSGSQPQHF. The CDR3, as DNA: TGTGCCAGCAGTTGGTCCGGGAGTCAGCCCCAGCATTTT.

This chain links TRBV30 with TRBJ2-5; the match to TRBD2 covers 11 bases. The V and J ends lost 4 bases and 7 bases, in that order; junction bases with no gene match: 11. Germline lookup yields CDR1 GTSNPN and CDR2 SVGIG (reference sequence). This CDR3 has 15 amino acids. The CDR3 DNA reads TGTGCCTGGATGAAACTAGCGGGAGAGAGTGGGACCCAGTACTTC. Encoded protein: CAWMKLAGESGTQYF.

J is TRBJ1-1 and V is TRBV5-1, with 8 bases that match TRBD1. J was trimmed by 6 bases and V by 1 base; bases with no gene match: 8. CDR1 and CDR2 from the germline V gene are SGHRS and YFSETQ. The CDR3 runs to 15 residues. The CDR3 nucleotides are TGCGCCAGCAGCTTGATTTTTGGACAGGGAGCTGAAGCTTTCTTT. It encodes CASSLIFGQGAEAFF.

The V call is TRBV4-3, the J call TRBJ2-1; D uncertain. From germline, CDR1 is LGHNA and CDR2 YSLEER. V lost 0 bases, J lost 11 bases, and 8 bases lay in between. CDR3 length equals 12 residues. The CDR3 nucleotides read TGCGCCAGCAGCCAAGACGGGTATAAGCAGTTCTTC. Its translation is CASSQDGYKQFF.

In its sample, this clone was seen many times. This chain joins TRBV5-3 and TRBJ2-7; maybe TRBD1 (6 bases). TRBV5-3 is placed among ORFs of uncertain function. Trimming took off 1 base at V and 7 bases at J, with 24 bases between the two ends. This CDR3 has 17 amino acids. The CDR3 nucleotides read TGTGCCAGAAGCTTGACCGGGACGGACAGTTTGATGAGGGAGCAGTACTTC. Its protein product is CARSLTGTDSLMREQYF.

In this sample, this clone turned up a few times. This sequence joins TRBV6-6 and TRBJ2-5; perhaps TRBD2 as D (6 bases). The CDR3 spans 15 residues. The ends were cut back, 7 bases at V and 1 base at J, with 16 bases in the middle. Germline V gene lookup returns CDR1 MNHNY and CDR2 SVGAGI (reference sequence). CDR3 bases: TGTGCCAGCACCCGGGCTAGCGATCTCCAAGAGACCCAGTACTTC. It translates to CASTRASDLQETQYF.

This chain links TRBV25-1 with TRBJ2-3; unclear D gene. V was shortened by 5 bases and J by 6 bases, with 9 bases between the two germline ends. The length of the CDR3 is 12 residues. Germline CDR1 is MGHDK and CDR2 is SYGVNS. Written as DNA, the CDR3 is TGTGCCAGCAGTACAAATTCGGATACGCAGTATTTT. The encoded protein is CASSTNSDTQYF.

CDR3 sequence: CASSQDPESYEQYF. As DNA, the CDR3 is TGCGCCAGCAGCCAAGATCCAGAGTCCTACGAGCAGTACTTC. The V gene is TRBV4-3, the J gene TRBJ2-7, with no clear D. V lost 0 bases and J 1 base, leaving 7 bases between the germline ends. The CDR3 sequence is 14 residues long. Germline V gene sequence: CDR1 LGHNA, CDR2 YSLEER.